This T cell receptor (beta chain) was identified in a study of T-cell memory formation after mild COVID-19. Study in general: In these data, TCR clusters were largely donor specific. General study points: Contracting CD8+ clones were enriched in EMRA, CD4+ mainly in CM and EM.

Deletions cut 8 bases from V and 3 bases from J, with 14 bases between. Germline V gives CDR1 SGHRS, CDR2 YFSETQ. The CDR3 totals 13 residues. In the case of this clonotype: Its antigen is unidentified.

TCRdb ran MiXCR on the 5' RACE reads and lists one entry per CDR3 protein. The sample records some 300,000 distinct CDR3 sequences, 20% to 25% being singletons. The sequence was collected from a young man who had mild COVID-19 (a few samples of this study predate the infection). Cell type and time point are not known. The genes are TRBV5-1 and TRBJ1-2, with D maybe TRBD1 (6 bases). Source material: PBMCs or a T cell subset sorted from them (not recorded which). CDR3 DNA sequence: TGCGCCAGTCGACAACAGGGCTACTATGGCTACACCTTC. Translated: CASRQQGYYGYTF. Using reference TRBV5-1 and TRBJ1-2 for the parts outside the CDR3, the full variable domain is KAGVTQTPRYLIKTRGQQVTLSCSPISGHRSVSWYQQTPGQGLQFLFEYFSETQRNKGNFPGRFSGRQFSNSRSEMNVSTLELGDSALYLCASRQQGYYGYTFGSGTRLTVV.